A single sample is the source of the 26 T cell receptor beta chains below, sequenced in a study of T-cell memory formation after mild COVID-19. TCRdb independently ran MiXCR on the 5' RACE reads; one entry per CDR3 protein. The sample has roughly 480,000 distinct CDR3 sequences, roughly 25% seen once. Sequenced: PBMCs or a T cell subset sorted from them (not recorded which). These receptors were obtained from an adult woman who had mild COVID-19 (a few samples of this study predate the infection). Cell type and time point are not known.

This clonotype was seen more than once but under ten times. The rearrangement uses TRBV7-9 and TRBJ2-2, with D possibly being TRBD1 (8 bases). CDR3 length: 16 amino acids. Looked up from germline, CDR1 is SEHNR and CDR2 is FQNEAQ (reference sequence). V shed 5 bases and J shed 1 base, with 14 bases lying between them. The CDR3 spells CASSRAGQENTGELFF. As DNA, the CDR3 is TGTGCCAGCAGCCGAGCGGGACAGGAGAACACCGGGGAGCTGTTTTTT.

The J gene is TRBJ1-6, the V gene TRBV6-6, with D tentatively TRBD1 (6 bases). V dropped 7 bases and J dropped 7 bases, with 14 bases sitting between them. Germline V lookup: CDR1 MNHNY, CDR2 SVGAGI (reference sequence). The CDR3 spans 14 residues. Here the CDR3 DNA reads TGTGCCAGCACGCGTGACAGGCGAAATTCACCCCTCCACTTT. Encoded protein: CASTRDRRNSPLHF.

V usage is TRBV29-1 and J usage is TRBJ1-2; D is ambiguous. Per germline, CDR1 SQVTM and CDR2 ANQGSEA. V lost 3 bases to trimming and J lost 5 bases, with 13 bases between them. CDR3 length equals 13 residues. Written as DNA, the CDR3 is TGCAGCGTTGAGGGTGGTGGGCTTTATGGCTACACCTTC. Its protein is CSVEGGGLYGYTF.

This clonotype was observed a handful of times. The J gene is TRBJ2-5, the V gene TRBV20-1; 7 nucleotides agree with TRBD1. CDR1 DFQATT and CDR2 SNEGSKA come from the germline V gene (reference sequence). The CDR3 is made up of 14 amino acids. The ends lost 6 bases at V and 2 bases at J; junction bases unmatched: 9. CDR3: CSAEGAKRQETQYF. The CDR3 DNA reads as TGCAGTGCCGAGGGGGCCAAACGGCAAGAGACCCAGTACTTC.

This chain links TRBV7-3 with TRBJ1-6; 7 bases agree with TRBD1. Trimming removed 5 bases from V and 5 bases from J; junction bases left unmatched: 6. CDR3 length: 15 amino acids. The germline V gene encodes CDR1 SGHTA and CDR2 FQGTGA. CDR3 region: CASSPLGGHNSPLHF. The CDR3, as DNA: TGTGCCAGCAGCCCACTAGGGGGCCATAATTCACCCCTCCACTTT.

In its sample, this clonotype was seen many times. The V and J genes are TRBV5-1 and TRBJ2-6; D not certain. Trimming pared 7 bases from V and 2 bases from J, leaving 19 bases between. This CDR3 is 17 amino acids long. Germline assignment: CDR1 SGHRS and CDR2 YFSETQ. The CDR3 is CASSQRGASPGANVLTF. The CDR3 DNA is TGCGCCAGCTCCCAGAGAGGTGCATCCCCTGGGGCCAACGTCCTGACTTTC.

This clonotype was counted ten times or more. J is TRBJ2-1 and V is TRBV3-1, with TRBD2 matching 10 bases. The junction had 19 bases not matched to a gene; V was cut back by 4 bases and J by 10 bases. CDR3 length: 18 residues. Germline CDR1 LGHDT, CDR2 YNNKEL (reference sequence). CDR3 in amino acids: CASSPLRLSSGGPREQFF. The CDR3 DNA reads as TGTGCCAGCAGCCCCCTGCGATTGTCTAGCGGGGGTCCCAGGGAGCAGTTCTTC.

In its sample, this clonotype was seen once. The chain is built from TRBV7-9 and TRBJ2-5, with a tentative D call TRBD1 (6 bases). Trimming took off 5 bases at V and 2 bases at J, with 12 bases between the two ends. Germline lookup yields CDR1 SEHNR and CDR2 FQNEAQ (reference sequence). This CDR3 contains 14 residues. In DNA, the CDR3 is TGTGCCAGCAGCGCTACAGGGCCTCAAGAGACCCAGTACTTC. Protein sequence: CASSATGPQETQYF.

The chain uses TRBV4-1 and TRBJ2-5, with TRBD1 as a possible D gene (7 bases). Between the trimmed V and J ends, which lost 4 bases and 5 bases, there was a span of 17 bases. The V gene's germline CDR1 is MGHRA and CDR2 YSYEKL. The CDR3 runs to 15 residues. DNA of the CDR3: TGCGCCAGCAGCCCCGGGGGCGACAGGGTCGAGACCCAGTACTTC. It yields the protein CASSPGGDRVETQYF.

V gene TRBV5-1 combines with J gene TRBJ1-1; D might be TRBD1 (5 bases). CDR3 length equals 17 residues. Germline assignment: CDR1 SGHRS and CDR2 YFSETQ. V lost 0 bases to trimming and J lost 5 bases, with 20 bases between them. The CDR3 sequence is CASSLGGTATRGTEAFF. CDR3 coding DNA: TGCGCCAGCAGCTTGGGAGGGACGGCCACCCGAGGAACTGAAGCTTTCTTT. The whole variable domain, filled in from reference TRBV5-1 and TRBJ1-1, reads KAGVTQTPRYLIKTRGQQVTLSCSPISGHRSVSWYQQTPGQGLQFLFEYFSETQRNKGNFPGRFSGRQFSNSRSEMNVSTLELGDSALYLCASSLGGTATRGTEAFFGQGTRLTVV.

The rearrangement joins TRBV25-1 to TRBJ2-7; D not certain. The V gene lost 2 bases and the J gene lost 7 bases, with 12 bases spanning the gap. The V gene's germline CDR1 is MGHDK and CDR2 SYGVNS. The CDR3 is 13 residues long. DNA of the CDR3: TGTGCCAGCAGTGAAGGGCTGTGGCGGGAGCAGTACTTC. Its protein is CASSEGLWREQYF.

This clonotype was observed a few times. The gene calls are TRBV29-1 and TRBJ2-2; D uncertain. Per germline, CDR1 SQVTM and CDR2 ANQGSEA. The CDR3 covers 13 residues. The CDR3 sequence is CGFKGQNTGELFF. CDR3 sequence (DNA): TGCGGGTTTAAGGGCCAGAACACCGGGGAGCTGTTTTTT.

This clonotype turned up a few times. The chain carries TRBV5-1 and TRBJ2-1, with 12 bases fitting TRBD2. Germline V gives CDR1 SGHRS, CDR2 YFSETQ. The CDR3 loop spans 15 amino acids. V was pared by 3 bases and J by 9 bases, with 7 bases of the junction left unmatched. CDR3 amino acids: CASSSASGGVGEQFF. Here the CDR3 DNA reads TGCGCCAGCAGCTCGGCTAGCGGGGGGGTCGGTGAGCAGTTCTTC.

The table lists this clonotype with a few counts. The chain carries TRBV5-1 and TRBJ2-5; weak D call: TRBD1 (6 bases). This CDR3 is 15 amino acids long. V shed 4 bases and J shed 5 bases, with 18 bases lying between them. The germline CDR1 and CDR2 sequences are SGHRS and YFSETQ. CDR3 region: CASSPDGERGETQYF. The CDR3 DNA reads TGCGCCAGCAGCCCGGACGGCGAAAGGGGGGAGACCCAGTACTTC.

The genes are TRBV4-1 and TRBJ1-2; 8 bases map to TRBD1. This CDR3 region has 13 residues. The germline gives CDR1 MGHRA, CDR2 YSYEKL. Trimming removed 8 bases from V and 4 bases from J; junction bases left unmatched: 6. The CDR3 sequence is CASAGGGRYGYTF. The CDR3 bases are TGCGCCAGCGCAGGGGGCGGTCGCTATGGCTACACCTTC.

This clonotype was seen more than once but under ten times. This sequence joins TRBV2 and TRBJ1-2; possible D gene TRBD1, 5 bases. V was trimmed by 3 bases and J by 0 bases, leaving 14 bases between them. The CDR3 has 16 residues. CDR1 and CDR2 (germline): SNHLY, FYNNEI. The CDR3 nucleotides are TGTGCCAGCAGTGATCCTGACAGTTCCCCTAACTATGGCTACACCTTC. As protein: CASSDPDSSPNYGYTF.

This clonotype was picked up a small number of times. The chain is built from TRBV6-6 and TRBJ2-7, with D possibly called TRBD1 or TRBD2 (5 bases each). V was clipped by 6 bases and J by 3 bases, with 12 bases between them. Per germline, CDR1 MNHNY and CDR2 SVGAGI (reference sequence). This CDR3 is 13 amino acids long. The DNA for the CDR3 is TGTGCCAGCAGAGGGGCGGGTCGCTACGAGCAGTACTTC. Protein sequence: CASRGAGRYEQYF.

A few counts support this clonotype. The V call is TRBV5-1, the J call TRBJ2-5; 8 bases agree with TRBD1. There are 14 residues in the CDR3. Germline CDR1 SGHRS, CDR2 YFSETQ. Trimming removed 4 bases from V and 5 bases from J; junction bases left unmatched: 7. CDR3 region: CASSAQGVGETQYF. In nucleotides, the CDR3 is TGCGCCAGCAGCGCACAGGGGGTCGGGGAGACCCAGTACTTC. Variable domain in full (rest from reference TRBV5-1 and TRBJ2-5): KAGVTQTPRYLIKTRGQQVTLSCSPISGHRSVSWYQQTPGQGLQFLFEYFSETQRNKGNFPGRFSGRQFSNSRSEMNVSTLELGDSALYLCASSAQGVGETQYFGPGTRLLVL.

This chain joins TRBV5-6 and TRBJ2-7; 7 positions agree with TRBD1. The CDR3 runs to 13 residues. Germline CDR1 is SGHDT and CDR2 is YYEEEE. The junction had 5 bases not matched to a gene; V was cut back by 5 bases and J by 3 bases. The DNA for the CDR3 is TGTGCCAGCAGGACAAGGGGGCTCTACGAGCAGTACTTC. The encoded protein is CASRTRGLYEQYF. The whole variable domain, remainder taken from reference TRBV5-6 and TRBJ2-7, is DAGVTQSPTHLIKTRGQQVTLRCSPKSGHDTVSWYQQALGQGPQFIFQYYEEEERQRGNFPDRFSGHQFPNYSSELNVNALLLGDSALYLCASRTRGLYEQYFGPGTRLTVT.

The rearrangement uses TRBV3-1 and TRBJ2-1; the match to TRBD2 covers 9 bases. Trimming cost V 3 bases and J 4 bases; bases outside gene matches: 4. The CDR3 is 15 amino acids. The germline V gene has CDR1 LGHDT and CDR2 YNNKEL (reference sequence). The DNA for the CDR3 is TGTGCCAGCAGCCACTTTAGCGGGGGTTACAATGAGCAGTTCTTC. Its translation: CASSHFSGGYNEQFF.

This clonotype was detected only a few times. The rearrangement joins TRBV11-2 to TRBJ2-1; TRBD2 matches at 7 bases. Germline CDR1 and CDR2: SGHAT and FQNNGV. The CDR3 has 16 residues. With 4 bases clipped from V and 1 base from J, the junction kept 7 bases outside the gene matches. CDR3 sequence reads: CASSSLAGWSYNEQFF. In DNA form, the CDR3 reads TGTGCCAGCAGCTCCTTAGCGGGTTGGTCCTACAATGAGCAGTTCTTC. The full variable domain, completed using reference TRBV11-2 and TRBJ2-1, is EAGVAQSPRYKIIEKRQSVAFWCNPISGHATLYWYQQILGQGPKLLIQFQNNGVVDDSQLPKDRFSAERLKGVDSTLKIQPAKLEDSAVYLCASSSLAGWSYNEQFFGPGTRLTVL.

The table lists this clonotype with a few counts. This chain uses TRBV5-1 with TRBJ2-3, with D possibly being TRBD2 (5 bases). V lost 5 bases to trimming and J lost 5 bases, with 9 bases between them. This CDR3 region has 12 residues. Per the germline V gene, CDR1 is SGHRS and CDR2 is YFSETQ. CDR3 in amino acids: CASRAEGDTQYF. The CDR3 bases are TGCGCCAGCAGGGCTGAGGGAGATACGCAGTATTTT.

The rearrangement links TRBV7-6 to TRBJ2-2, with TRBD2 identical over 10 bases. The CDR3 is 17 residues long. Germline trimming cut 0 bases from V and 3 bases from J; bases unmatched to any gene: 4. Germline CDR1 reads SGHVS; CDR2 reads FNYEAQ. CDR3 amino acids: CASSLAASGSHTGELFF. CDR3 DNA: TGTGCCAGCAGCTTAGCGGCTAGCGGGAGCCACACCGGGGAGCTGTTTTTT.

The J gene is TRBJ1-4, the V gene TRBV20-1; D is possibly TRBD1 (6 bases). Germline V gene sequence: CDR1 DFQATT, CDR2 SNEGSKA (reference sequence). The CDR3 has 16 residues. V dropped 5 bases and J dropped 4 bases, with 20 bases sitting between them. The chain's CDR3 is CSASLQGRTYNEKLFF. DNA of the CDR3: TGCAGTGCTTCATTACAGGGTCGGACTTATAATGAAAAACTGTTTTTT.

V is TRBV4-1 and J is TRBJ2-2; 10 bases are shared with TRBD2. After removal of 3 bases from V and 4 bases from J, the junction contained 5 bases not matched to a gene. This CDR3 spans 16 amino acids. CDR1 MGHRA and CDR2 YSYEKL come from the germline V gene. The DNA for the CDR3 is TGCGCCAGCAGCCAGGGGGGACTAGCGCTCACCGGGGAGCTGTTTTTT. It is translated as CASSQGGLALTGELFF.

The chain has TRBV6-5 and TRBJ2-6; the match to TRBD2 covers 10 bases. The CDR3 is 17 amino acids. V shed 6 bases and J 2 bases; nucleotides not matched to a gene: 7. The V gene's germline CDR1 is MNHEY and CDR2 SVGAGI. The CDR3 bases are TGTGCCAGCAGACTAGCGGGAAGCACAGCTGGGGCCAACGTCCTGACTTTC. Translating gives CASRLAGSTAGANVLTF.